This T cell receptor beta chain was identified during a study of T cells in Graves' hyperthyroidism and ophthalmopathy. Study summary: Sampling of peripheral blood happened at initial diagnosis, prior to any treatment.

This CDR3 comprises 17 residues. Germline V gene lookup returns CDR1 MNHEY and CDR2 SMNVEV (reference sequence). V lost 4 bases and J lost 4; bases outside the gene matches: 13. TCR beta CDR3 regions were amplified from RNA transcripts. An initial round of RT-PCR targeting the TCR CDR3 relied on the HTBI primer set. TCRdb re-called the multiplex PCR reads with MiXCR, one entry per CDR3 protein. Here the sample spans 250,000 to 300,000 distinct CDR3 sequences, roughly 13% being singletons. This rearrangement joins TRBV27 to TRBJ2-5, with 9 positions matching TRBD1. The sample taken for sequencing was blood. This TCR was sampled from a woman aged 25 to 45 with Graves' hyperthyroidism that later progressed to Graves' ophthalmopathy. The CDR3 DNA reads as TGTGCCAGCAGTTCTACCGGGACAGGGTTCCAGGGAGAGACCCAGTACTTC. Its translation: CASSSTGTGFQGETQYF.